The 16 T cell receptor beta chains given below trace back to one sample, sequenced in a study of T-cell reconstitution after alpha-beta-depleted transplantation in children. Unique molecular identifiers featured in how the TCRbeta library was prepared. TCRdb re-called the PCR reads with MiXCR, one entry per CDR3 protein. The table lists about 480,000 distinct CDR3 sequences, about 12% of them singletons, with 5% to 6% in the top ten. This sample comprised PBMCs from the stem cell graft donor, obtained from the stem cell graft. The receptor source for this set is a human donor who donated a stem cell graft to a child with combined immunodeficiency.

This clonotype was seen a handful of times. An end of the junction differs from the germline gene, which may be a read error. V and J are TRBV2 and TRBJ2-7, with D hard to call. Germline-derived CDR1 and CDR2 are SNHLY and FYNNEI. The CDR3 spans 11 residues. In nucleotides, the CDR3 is TGTGCCAGCAGTGAGCACTACAAGCAGTACTTC. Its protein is CASSEHYKQYF.

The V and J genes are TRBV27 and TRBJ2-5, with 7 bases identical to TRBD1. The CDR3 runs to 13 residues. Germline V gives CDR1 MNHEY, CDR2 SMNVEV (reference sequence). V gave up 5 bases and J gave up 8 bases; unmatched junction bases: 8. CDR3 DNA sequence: TGTGCCAGCAGTACGATGAGACAGGGCACCCAGTACTTC. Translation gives CASSTMRQGTQYF.

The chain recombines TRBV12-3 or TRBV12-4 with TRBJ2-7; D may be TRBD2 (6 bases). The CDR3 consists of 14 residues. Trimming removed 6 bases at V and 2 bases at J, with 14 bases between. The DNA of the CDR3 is TGTGCCAGCAGCCCCTCGGGGGAAACCTACGAGCAGTACTTC. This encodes CASSPSGETYEQYF.

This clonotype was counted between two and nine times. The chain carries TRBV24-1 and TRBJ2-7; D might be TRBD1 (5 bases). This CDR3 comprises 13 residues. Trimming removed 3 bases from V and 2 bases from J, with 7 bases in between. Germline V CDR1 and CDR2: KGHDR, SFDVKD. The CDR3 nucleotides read TGTGCCACCAGTGATGGGGCCACCTACGAGCAGTACTTC. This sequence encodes CATSDGATYEQYF.

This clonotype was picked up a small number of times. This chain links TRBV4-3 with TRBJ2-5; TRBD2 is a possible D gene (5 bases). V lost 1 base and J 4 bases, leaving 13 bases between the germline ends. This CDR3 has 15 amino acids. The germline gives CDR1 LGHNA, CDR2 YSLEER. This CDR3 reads CASSQGSSRGETQYF. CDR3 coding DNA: TGCGCCAGCAGCCAAGGTTCCAGCCGGGGAGAGACCCAGTACTTC.

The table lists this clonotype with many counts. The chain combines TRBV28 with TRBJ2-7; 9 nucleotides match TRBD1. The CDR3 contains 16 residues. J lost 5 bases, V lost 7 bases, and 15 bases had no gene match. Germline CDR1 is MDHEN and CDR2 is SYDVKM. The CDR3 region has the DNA TGTGCCAGCACCAACCCTCCGGGACAGGGCGTGGACGAGCAGTACTTC. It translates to CASTNPPGQGVDEQYF. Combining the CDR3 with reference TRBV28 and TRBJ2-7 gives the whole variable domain DVKVTQSSRYLVKRTGEKVFLECVQDMDHENMFWYRQDPGLGLRLIYFSYDVKMKEKGDIPEGYSVSREKKERFSLILESASTNQTSMYLCASTNPPGQGVDEQYFGPGTRLTVT.

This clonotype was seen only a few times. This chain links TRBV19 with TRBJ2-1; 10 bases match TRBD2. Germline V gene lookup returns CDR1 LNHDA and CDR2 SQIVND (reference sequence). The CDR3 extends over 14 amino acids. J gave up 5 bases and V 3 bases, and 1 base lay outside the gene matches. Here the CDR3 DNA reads TGTGCCAGTAGTATCCTAGCGGGAGACAATGAGCAGTTCTTC. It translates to CASSILAGDNEQFF. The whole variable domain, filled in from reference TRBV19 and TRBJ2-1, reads DGGITQSPKYLFRKEGQNVTLSCEQNLNHDAMYWYRQDPGQGLRLIYYSQIVNDFQKGDIAEGYSVSREKKESFPLTVTSAQKNPTAFYLCASSILAGDNEQFFGPGTRLTVL.

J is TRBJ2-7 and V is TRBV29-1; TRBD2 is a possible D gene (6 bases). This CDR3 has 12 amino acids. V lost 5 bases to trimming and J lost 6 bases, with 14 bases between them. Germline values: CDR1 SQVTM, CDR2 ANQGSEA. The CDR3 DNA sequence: TGCAGCGTTAGTCTAGGAGGGAGCGAGCAGTACTTC. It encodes CSVSLGGSEQYF.

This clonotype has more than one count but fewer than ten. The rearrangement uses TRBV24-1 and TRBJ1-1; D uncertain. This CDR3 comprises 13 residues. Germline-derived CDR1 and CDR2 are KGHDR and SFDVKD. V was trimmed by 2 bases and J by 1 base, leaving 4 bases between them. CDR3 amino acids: CATSDWGNTEAFF. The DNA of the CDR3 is TGTGCCACCAGTGATTGGGGGAACACTGAAGCTTTCTTT.

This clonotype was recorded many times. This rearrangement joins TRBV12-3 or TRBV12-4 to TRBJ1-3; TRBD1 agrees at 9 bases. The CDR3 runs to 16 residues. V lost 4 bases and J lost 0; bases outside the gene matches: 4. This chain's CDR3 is CASSWDRANSGNTIYF. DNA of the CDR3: TGTGCCAGCAGTTGGGACAGGGCTAACTCTGGAAACACCATATATTTT.

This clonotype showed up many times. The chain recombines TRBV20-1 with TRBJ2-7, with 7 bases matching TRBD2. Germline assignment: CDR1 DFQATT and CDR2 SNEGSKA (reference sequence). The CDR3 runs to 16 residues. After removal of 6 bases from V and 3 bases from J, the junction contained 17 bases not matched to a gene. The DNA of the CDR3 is TGCAGTGCAAGGGGTTTCAGGGACTACCTCGACTACGAGCAGTACTTC. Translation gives CSARGFRDYLDYEQYF.

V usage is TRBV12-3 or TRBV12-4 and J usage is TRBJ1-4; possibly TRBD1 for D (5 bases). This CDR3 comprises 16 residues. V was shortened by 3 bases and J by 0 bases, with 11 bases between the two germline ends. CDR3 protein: CASSLWGSATNEKLFF. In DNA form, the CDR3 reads TGTGCCAGCAGTTTGTGGGGCTCTGCAACTAATGAAAAACTGTTTTTT.

The CDR3 DNA follows: TGTGCCTGGACCCACGCCGGACTAGCGGGAGTCGAGCAGTACTTC. Protein sequence: CAWTHAGLAGVEQYF. V is TRBV30 and J is TRBJ2-7; TRBD2 agrees at 13 bases. Unmatched junction bases numbered 9, after V lost 4 bases and J lost 6 bases. Germline CDR1 reads GTSNPN; CDR2 reads SVGIG (reference sequence). The CDR3 runs 15 residues.

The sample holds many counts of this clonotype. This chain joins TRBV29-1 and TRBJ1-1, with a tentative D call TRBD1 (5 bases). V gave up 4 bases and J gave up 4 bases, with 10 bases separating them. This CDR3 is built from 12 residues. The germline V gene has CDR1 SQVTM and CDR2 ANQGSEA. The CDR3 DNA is TGCAGCGTTGTGGGGCTTGGCACTGAAGCTTTCTTT. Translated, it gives CSVVGLGTEAFF.

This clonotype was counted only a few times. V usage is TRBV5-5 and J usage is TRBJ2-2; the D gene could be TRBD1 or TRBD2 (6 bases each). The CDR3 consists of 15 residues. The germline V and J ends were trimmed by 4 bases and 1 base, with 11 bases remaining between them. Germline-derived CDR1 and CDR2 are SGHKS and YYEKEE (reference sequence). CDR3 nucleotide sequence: TGTGCCAGCAGCGCGGGACACGTGAACACCGGGGAGCTGTTTTTT. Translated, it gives CASSAGHVNTGELFF.

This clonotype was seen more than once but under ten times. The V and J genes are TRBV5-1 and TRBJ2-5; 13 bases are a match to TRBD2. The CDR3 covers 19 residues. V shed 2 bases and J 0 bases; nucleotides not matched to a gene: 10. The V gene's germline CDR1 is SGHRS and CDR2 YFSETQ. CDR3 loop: CASSFARTSGGDHQETQYF. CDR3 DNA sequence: TGCGCCAGCAGCTTTGCTAGGACTAGCGGGGGAGACCACCAAGAGACCCAGTACTTC.